Below are 22 T cell receptor gamma chains sequenced from a single sample in a study of gamma-delta T cells after stem cell transplantation. TCRdb re-called clones from the RT-PCR reads via CATT. There are about 1,800 gamma-chain clones in the sample; roughly 2% occur only once, and 30% to 45% lies in the top ten. The sequenced sample was gamma-delta T cells. The receptor source for this set is a human donor. It is not recorded whose cells these are; they may come from a transplant donor.

This clone has just a few counts. With only one base between it and a far larger clone, this is likely a read error. The sample holds other DNA sequences that translate to the same CDR3. V is TRGV9 and J is TRGJ1 or TRGJ2. The CDR3 contains 13 residues. The germline V gene has CDR1 GITISATS and CDR2 ISYDGTV (reference sequence). CDR3 region: CALWEVPQNKKLF. DNA of the CDR3: TGCGCCTTGTGGGAGGTGCCACAGAATAAGAAACTCTTT.

This clone was counted between two and nine times. This likely traces to a read error, being one base from a far larger clone. Additional DNA sequences in this sample encode the identical CDR3. The chain carries TRGV9 and TRGJP. This CDR3 has 19 amino acids. V was clipped by 0 bases and J by 7 bases; unmatched bases: 12. Germline CDR1 is GITISATS and CDR2 is ISYDGTV (reference sequence). The CDR3 region is CALWEVPTARELGKKIKVF. The CDR3 DNA reads TGTGCCTTGTGGGAGGTGCCCACGGCCCGGGAGTTGGGCAAAAAAATCAAGGTATTT.

This clone showed up just a few times. A single base is all that separates this from a far larger clone, so a read error is likely. Other nucleotide sequences from this sample produce the same CDR3. The chain couples TRGV9 to TRGJ1 or TRGJ2. V lost 9 bases to trimming and J lost 12 bases; unmatched junction nucleotides: 14. This CDR3 is 11 amino acids long. Germline CDR1 reads GITISATS; CDR2 reads ISYDGTV (reference sequence). The chain's CDR3 is CALPVRAGKLF. For the CDR3, the DNA is TGTGCCTTGCCCGTACGGGCGGGGAAACTCTTT.

About this clone: The same CDR3 can be traced to other DNA sequences in this sample. The chain recombines TRGV9 with TRGJP. Germline trimming cut 0 bases from V and 1 base from J; bases unmatched to any gene: 9. From germline, CDR1 is GITISATS and CDR2 ISYDGTV (reference sequence). The CDR3 spans 20 residues. DNA of the CDR3: TGTGCCTTGTGGGAGGTGGCTCCTGGGGGGCAAGAGTTGGGCAAAAAAATCAAGGTATTT. Amino acids: CALWEVAPGGQELGKKIKVF.

By frequency in the sample, this clone is large. A much larger clone is a single base away; this may be a read error. Distinct nucleotide sequences in the sample also encode this CDR3. The chain joins TRGV9 to TRGJP. Unmatched junction bases numbered 3, after V lost 0 bases and J lost 7 bases. This CDR3 is built from 16 residues. Germline loops: CDR1 GITISATS, CDR2 ISYDGTV (reference sequence). The CDR3 here is CALWEVHELGKKIKVF. The CDR3 region has the DNA TGTGCCTTGTGGGAGGTGCATGAGTTGGGCAAAAAAATCAAGGTATTT.

Relative to its sample, this clone is medium-sized. The CDR3 loop reads CALWEARPLGKKIKVF. For the CDR3, the DNA is TGTGCCTTGTGGGAGGCGCGACCCTTGGGCAAAAAAATCAAGGTATTT. V gene TRGV9 combines with J gene TRGJP. The junction had 8 bases not matched to a gene; V was cut back by 2 bases and J by 10 bases. Looked up from germline, CDR1 is GITISATS and CDR2 is ISYDGTV (reference sequence). The CDR3 loop spans 16 amino acids.

This clone rates as medium-sized (0.01 to 0.1%). V and J are TRGV9 and TRGJP. Losses at the gene ends were 5 bases for V and 7 bases for J; bases not matched to a gene: 5. Germline lookup yields CDR1 GITISATS and CDR2 ISYDGTV (reference sequence). The CDR3 spans 15 residues. CDR3 residues: CALWVGELGKKIKVF. CDR3 DNA: TGTGCCTTGTGGGTGGGGGAGTTGGGCAAAAAAATCAAGGTATTT.

Only a few counts were recorded for this clone. Given a far larger clone just one base away, this is likely a sequencing read error. The sample has other DNA sequences that encode this CDR3 too. The chain carries TRGV9 and TRGJP. Germline V gives CDR1 GITISATS, CDR2 ISYDGTV (reference sequence). The CDR3 totals 16 residues. The CDR3 DNA sequence: TGTGCCTTGTGGGAGGTGGGGGAGTTAGGCAAAAAAATCAAGGTATTT. It yields the protein CALWEVGELGKKIKVF.

The chain links TRGV9 to TRGJP. With V trimmed by 0 bases and J by 9 bases, 8 bases remained unmatched. Germline loops: CDR1 GITISATS, CDR2 ISYDGTV (reference sequence). CDR3 length: 17 amino acids. CDR3 nucleotides: TGTGCCTTGTGGGAGGTGCTAGTCGGGTTGGGCAAAAAAATCAAGGTATTT. Protein: CALWEVLVGLGKKIKVF.

By share, this clone counts as large. Other DNA sequences in this sample translate to the same CDR3. The rearrangement joins TRGV9 to TRGJP. With 2 bases clipped from V and 7 bases from J, the junction kept 5 bases outside the gene matches. The CDR3 loop spans 16 amino acids. Germline lookup yields CDR1 GITISATS and CDR2 ISYDGTV (reference sequence). CDR3 sequence (DNA): TGTGCCTTGTGGGAGGCGCAGGAGTTGGGCAAAAAAATCAAGGTATTT. Encoded protein: CALWEAQELGKKIKVF.

This clone is deemed medium-sized. V gene TRGV2 combines with J gene TRGJ1 or TRGJ2. Trimming at V came to 2 bases and at J to 7 bases, leaving 23 bases not matched to a gene. Looked up from germline, CDR1 is EGSNGY and CDR2 is YDSYNSKV. This CDR3 spans 18 amino acids. This CDR3 reads CATWDVKDTGIVRYKKLF. The CDR3 DNA reads as TGTGCCACCTGGGACGTTAAAGATACCGGAATCGTCCGGTATAAGAAACTCTTT.

This clone is classed as medium-sized. Distinct nucleotide sequences in the sample also encode this CDR3. Written as DNA, the CDR3 is TGTGCCTTGTGGGAGGTCGGAGAGTTGGGCAAAAAAATCAAGGTATTT. This gives the protein CALWEVGELGKKIKVF. The chain joins TRGV9 to TRGJP. Germline CDR1 reads GITISATS; CDR2 reads ISYDGTV (reference sequence). V was pared by 1 base and J by 6 bases, with 3 bases of the junction left unmatched. The CDR3 runs 16 residues.

For this clone: Translating this DNA gives a protein that differs at residue 3 from the TCRdb one, which belongs to a much larger clone; a read error is likely, and the protein shown is this translation. V and J are TRGV9 and TRGJ1 or TRGJ2. Germline CDR1 is GITISATS and CDR2 is ISYDGTV (reference sequence). The CDR3 runs to 13 residues. CDR3 DNA sequence: TGTGCCTGGTGGGAGGTGCCACAGAATAAGAAACTCTTT. Its protein is CAWWEVPQNKKLF.

This clone is deemed large. V gene TRGV9 combines with J gene TRGJP. The CDR3 has 17 residues. V was pared by 0 bases and J by 7 bases, with 6 bases of the junction left unmatched. CDR1 is GITISATS, CDR2 ISYDGTV, per germline (reference sequence). The CDR3 DNA sequence: TGTGCCTTGTGGGAGGTGCATGGGGAGTTGGGCAAAAAAATCAAGGTATTT. Translating gives CALWEVHGELGKKIKVF.

Judged by abundance, this clone is medium-sized. This may be a read error, as it is one base from a much larger clone. The rearrangement links TRGV9 to TRGJP. The CDR3 runs 17 residues. Germline V gene data show CDR1 as GITISATS and CDR2 as ISYDGTV (reference sequence). V dropped 0 bases and J dropped 7; count of bases not matched to a gene: 6. The CDR3 sequence: CALWEVPGELGKKIKVF. The CDR3 coding sequence is TGTGCCTTGTGGGAGGTGCCTGGGGAGTTGGGCAAAAAAATCAAGGTATTT.

The sample holds a few counts of this clone. A read error likely explains this, since a far larger clone differs by one base. This same CDR3 is encoded by further DNA sequences in the sample. This chain joins TRGV9 and TRGJP. Germline-derived CDR1 and CDR2 are GITISATS and ISYDGTV (reference sequence). There are 17 residues in the CDR3. The CDR3 sequence: CALWEVQKELGKKIKVF. The CDR3 DNA reads as TGTGCCCTGTGGGAGGTGCAAAAAGAGTTGGGCAAAAAAATCAAGGTATTT.

This clone is judged medium-sized. The same CDR3 arises from other DNA sequences in this sample as well. The chain has TRGV9 and TRGJP. The V segment lost 0 bases and the J segment 7 bases; nucleotides outside the gene matches: 6. CDR1 GITISATS and CDR2 ISYDGTV come from the germline V gene (reference sequence). The length of the CDR3 is 17 residues. CDR3 amino acids: CALWEVLGELGKKIKVF. The CDR3 DNA reads TGTGCCTTGTGGGAGGTGCTGGGGGAGTTGGGCAAAAAAATCAAGGTATTT.

This clone is labeled as medium-sized (0.01 to 0.1%). The chain has TRGV9 and TRGJP. In germline, CDR1 is GITISATS, CDR2 ISYDGTV (reference sequence). V lost 5 bases to trimming and J lost 4 bases; unmatched junction nucleotides: 8. The CDR3 totals 17 residues. The CDR3 DNA reads as TGTGCCTTGTGGGCCGTGAGACAAGAGTTGGGCAAAAAAATCAAGGTATTT. This encodes CALWAVRQELGKKIKVF.

By share, this clone counts as medium-sized (0.01 to 0.1%). The chain links TRGV3 to TRGJ1 or TRGJ2. The CDR3 covers 11 residues. Germline assignment: CDR1 VTNTFY and CDR2 YDVSTARD (reference sequence). V lost 6 bases, J lost 5 bases, and 4 bases stayed unmatched. CDR3 sequence: CATWLNYKKLF. The CDR3 DNA is TGTGCCACCTGGTTGAATTATAAGAAACTCTTT.

This clone is classed as medium-sized. J is TRGJ1 or TRGJ2 and V is TRGV4. The CDR3 length is 13 residues. Germline CDR1 reads EGSTGY; CDR2 reads YDSYTSSV. Unmatched junction bases numbered 3, after V lost 4 bases and J lost 0 bases. The CDR3 DNA sequence: TGTGCCACCTGGGACAAGAATTATTATAAGAAACTCTTT. Encoded protein: CATWDKNYYKKLF.

As regards this clone: This sample also contains other DNA sequences that code for the same CDR3. The rearrangement uses TRGV9 and TRGJP. Losses at the gene ends were 0 bases for V and 5 bases for J; bases not matched to a gene: 4. The CDR3 covers 17 residues. From germline, CDR1 is GITISATS and CDR2 ISYDGTV (reference sequence). CDR3 in amino acids: CALWEVRKELGKKIKVF. The CDR3 DNA reads TGTGCCTTGTGGGAGGTGCGTAAAGAGTTGGGCAAAAAAATCAAGGTATTT.

In its sample, this clone is medium-sized (0.01 to 0.1%). This chain uses TRGV4 with TRGJ1 or TRGJ2. The germline gives CDR1 EGSTGY, CDR2 YDSYTSSV. This CDR3 spans 12 amino acids. J was trimmed by 3 bases and V by 4 bases; bases with no gene match: 3. This chain's CDR3 is CATWDPYYKKLF. The CDR3 DNA reads TGTGCCACCTGGGACCCTTATTATAAGAAACTCTTT.